Only one count was recorded for the clone carrying this T cell receptor beta chain. The data belong to a study of regulatory T cells in long-lasting Graves disease. Time point noted: newly diagnosed GD, antithyroid drugs for less than 3 months. PBMC-derived RNA was used for the TCR library. Graves' disease diagnoses used American Thyroid Association guidelines. V lost 6 bases to trimming and J lost 6 bases; unmatched junction nucleotides: 7. In germline, CDR1 is MDHEN, CDR2 SYDVKM. The CDR3 consists of 14 residues. Building of the TCR beta libraries involved iRepertoire HTBI primers and Arm-PCR of CDR3 regions. TCRdb re-analysed the multiplex PCR reads in MiXCR, keeping a single row per CDR3 protein. Here the sample spans roughly 380,000 distinct CDR3 sequences, over 15% being singletons. These same data were also listed under a study on T cells in Graves' hyperthyroidism and ophthalmopathy. As that report states: Patients showing uncontrolled infection, other autoimmune disease, pregnancy or lactation were ineligible.

This chain joins TRBV28 and TRBJ2-1; 8 bases are a match to TRBD2. The sequenced sample was peripheral blood mononuclear cells (PBMCs), obtained at new diagnosis, from a patient treated with antithyroid drugs. The clonotype was recovered from a man in his forties with Graves disease. DNA for the CDR3: TGTGCCAGCAGACCGGGAGGGGCGTCCAATGAGCAGTTCTTC. Protein sequence: CASRPGGASNEQFF.